The 9 T cell receptor beta chains below come from one sample, sequenced in a study of blood T cell repertoires in COVID-19 (dated by TCRdb to about 2020). Preparation of the library involved the immunoSEQ multiplex PCR assay. TCRdb took over this immuneACCESS table, retaining in-frame rearrangements with V and J assigned. Such tables are incomplete; in checked studies, under half of the missing clones stem from an unresolved V gene, and the remainder is unexplained. In all, the sample holds roughly 160,000 clones, and approximately 86% of those were seen once. The ten top clones hold about 7.3% of the sample. Sequenced: peripheral blood. These receptors were taken from a man over 45 with active or convalescent COVID-19.

The chain employs TRBV5-5 and TRBJ2-3; D not certain. Trimming took off 5 bases at V and 0 bases at J, with 10 bases between the two ends. Germline values: CDR1 SGHKS, CDR2 YYEKEE (reference sequence). The CDR3 sequence is 14 residues long. In nucleotides, the CDR3 is TGTGCCAGCAGTGACATCTCTAGCACAGATACGCAGTATTTT. Protein sequence: CASSDISSTDTQYF.

The rearrangement links TRBV18 to TRBJ2-2, with 9 positions matching TRBD2. There are 15 residues in the CDR3. Trimming took 5 bases from V and 3 from J; bases not matched to a gene: 4. CDR1 and CDR2 from the germline V gene are KGHSH and LQKENI. The CDR3 coding sequence is TGTGCCAGCTCAAGTTTAGCGGGAGACACCGGGGAGCTGTTTTTT. Translation gives CASSSLAGDTGELFF. The complete variable domain, with remaining parts taken from reference TRBV18 and TRBJ2-2, reads NAGVMQNPRHLVRRRGQEARLRCSPMKGHSHVYWYRQLPEEGLKFMVYLQKENIIDESGMPKERFSAEFPKEGPSILRIQQVVRGDSAAYFCASSSLAGDTGELFFGEGSRLTVL.

This rearrangement joins TRBV6-5 to TRBJ2-2; D is undetermined. Trimming took off 4 bases at V and 8 bases at J, with 5 bases between the two ends. Looked up from germline, CDR1 is MNHEY and CDR2 is SVGAGI. The CDR3 spans 11 residues. CDR3 protein: CASSSLGELFF. The CDR3 DNA reads TGTGCCAGCAGTTCCCTAGGGGAGCTGTTTTTT.

This chain joins TRBV10-3 and TRBJ1-2, with 7 bases that match TRBD1. J lost 3 bases, V lost 3 bases, and 4 bases had no gene match. This CDR3 has 14 residues. The germline gives CDR1 ENHRY, CDR2 SYGVKD. For the CDR3, the DNA is TGTGCCATCAGTGAACCCGGGACAGACTATGGCTACACCTTC. Protein product: CAISEPGTDYGYTF.

The J gene is TRBJ2-7, the V gene TRBV5-1, with 12 nucleotides matching TRBD1. J lost 5 bases, V lost 4 bases, and 4 bases had no gene match. The germline V gene has CDR1 SGHRS and CDR2 YFSETQ. CDR3 size: 14 residues. This CDR3 reads CASSPGDRGHEQYF. DNA for the CDR3: TGCGCCAGCAGCCCTGGGGACAGGGGGCACGAGCAGTACTTC. Based on the CDR3 plus reference TRBV5-1 and TRBJ2-7, the full variable domain is KAGVTQTPRYLIKTRGQQVTLSCSPISGHRSVSWYQQTPGQGLQFLFEYFSETQRNKGNFPGRFSGRQFSNSRSEMNVSTLELGDSALYLCASSPGDRGHEQYFGPGTRLTVT.

V and J are TRBV10-3 and TRBJ1-5, with D perhaps TRBD1 (5 bases). The CDR3 loop spans 17 amino acids. V was clipped by 0 bases and J by 2 bases, with 14 bases between them. Germline-derived CDR1 and CDR2 are ENHRY and SYGVKD. The CDR3 DNA reads as TGTGCCATCAGTGAGTCGAAGCAGGGCCGAGGCAATCAGCCCCAGCATTTT. Protein sequence: CAISESKQGRGNQPQHF.

V and J are TRBV5-1 and TRBJ1-4; D may be TRBD1 (6 bases). In germline, CDR1 is SGHRS, CDR2 YFSETQ. The CDR3 is 16 amino acids. The germline V and J ends were trimmed by 4 bases and 3 bases, with 16 bases remaining between them. The CDR3 region is CASSPQGRQSNEKLFF. Written as DNA, the CDR3 is TGCGCCAGCAGCCCACAGGGCAGGCAGTCTAATGAAAAACTGTTTTTT.

The J gene is TRBJ2-1, the V gene TRBV5-4; D perhaps matches TRBD2 (5 bases). The V end lost 5 bases, the J end lost 9 bases, and 15 bases lay between the germline ends. Germline CDR1 is SGHNT and CDR2 is YYREEE (reference sequence). The CDR3 sequence is 13 residues long. CDR3 protein: CASSSGRTSEQFF. The CDR3 DNA reads as TGTGCCAGCAGTTCCGGACGCACTAGTGAGCAGTTCTTC. The variable domain in full, completed from reference TRBV5-4 and TRBJ2-1, reads ETGVTQSPTHLIKTRGQQVTLRCSSQSGHNTVSWYQQALGQGPQFIFQYYREEENGRGNFPPRFSGLQFPNYSSELNVNALELDDSALYLCASSSGRTSEQFFGPGTRLTVL.

J is TRBJ1-5 and V is TRBV29-1; 8 bases fit TRBD1. CDR3 length equals 12 residues. Germline V gene data show CDR1 as SQVTM and CDR2 as ANQGSEA. V was pared by 6 bases and J by 4 bases, with 2 bases of the junction left unmatched. The CDR3 bases are TGCAGCGTGACAGGGGAAAATCAGCCCCAGCATTTT. Its protein product is CSVTGENQPQHF.